Reported below is one T cell receptor (beta chain). The entry originates in a study of graft-versus-host responses after intestinal transplantation. Study in general: Each recipient received a multivisceral, liver-intestinal, or isolated intestinal graft. Following induction with anti-thymocyte globulin, all recipients were given tacrolimus and steroids for two to three years.

Looked up from germline, CDR1 is SSHAT and CDR2 is FNYEAQ (reference sequence). The CDR3 spans 18 residues. V lost 3 bases to trimming and J lost 0 bases; unmatched junction nucleotides: 12. Generated by immunoSEQ multiplex PCR, the TCRdb table keeps only in-frame clones and is missing some. There are under 20,000 clones in the sample; roughly nine tenths occur only once, and about 9% lies in the top ten. V is TRBV7-7 and J is TRBJ1-2, with 8 bases that match TRBD1. The clonotype was recovered from a human patient who received an intestinal transplant, so some T cells may come from the graft donor. This material consisted of PBMCs, taken roughly 32 weeks after intestinal transplant. The CDR3 loop is CASSFIGQGASANYGYTF. CDR3 sequence (DNA): TGTGCCAGCAGCTTTATAGGGCAGGGGGCTTCAGCTAACTATGGCTACACCTTC. The complete variable domain, with remaining parts taken from reference TRBV7-7 and TRBJ1-2, reads GAGVSQSPRYKVTKRGQDVTLRCDPISSHATLYWYQQALGQGPEFLTYFNYEAQPDKSGLPSDRFSAERPEGSISTLTIQRTEQRDSAMYRCASSFIGQGASANYGYTFGSGTRLTVV.